One and the same sample provided the 26 T cell receptor beta chains below, sequenced in a study of shared clonotypes between healthy human individuals (dated by TCRdb to 2018 to 2021). The library was prepared using the immunoSEQ multiplex PCR assay. TCRdb took this table from immuneACCESS and kept in-frame rearrangements with V and J called. Such tables lack part of the clones; where checked against another copy, unresolved V genes explain under half of the gap, and the rest is unexplained. This sample is represented by 2.3 million or so clones; approximately 93% of them were singletons. The biggest ten clones account for 0.39% of the sample. The sample consisted of naive CD4+ T cells from PBMCs. Read against the paper, the sample's cell subset or site label means: CD45RA+ positively selected. All receptors come from a man younger than 35 in good health. Some clones in this sample may be carry-over from other donors' samples.

This clone appeared a few times. The rearrangement links TRBV18 to TRBJ2-2; TRBD1 aligns across 10 bases. This CDR3 contains 16 residues. The J segment lost 6 bases and the V segment lost 0 bases, leaving 4 bases of the junction unmatched. Germline-derived CDR1 and CDR2 are KGHSH and LQKENI. CDR3 coding DNA: TGTGCCAGCTCACCACCGACAGGGGGCGCGTCCGGGGAGCTGTTTTTT. Protein: CASSPPTGGASGELFF.

The rearrangement uses TRBV5-1 and TRBJ2-1, with TRBD1 identical over 10 bases. This CDR3 spans 15 amino acids. The junction had 9 bases not matched to a gene; V was cut back by 4 bases and J by 8 bases. Per germline, CDR1 SGHRS and CDR2 YFSETQ. CDR3 protein: CASSLLTGGRHEQFF. The CDR3 DNA reads TGCGCCAGCAGCCTGTTGACAGGGGGCCGGCATGAGCAGTTCTTC.

The chain joins TRBV5-1 to TRBJ2-5, with a possible D match to TRBD1 (6 bases). Trimming took 3 bases from V and 1 from J, leaving 13 bases between them. The CDR3 runs to 15 residues. Germline V CDR1 and CDR2: SGHRS, YFSETQ. CDR3 nucleotide sequence: TGCGCCAGCAGCTGGTCCGGGACAACCCAAGAGACCCAGTACTTC. This codes for CASSWSGTTQETQYF.

The chain recombines TRBV7-2 with TRBJ2-5; no clear D gene. This CDR3 is 13 amino acids long. Trimming pared 0 bases from V and 5 bases from J, leaving 7 bases between. The germline V gene has CDR1 SGHTA and CDR2 FQGNSA. This CDR3 reads CASSLAPRETQYF. CDR3 bases: TGTGCCAGCAGCTTAGCCCCCCGGGAGACCCAGTACTTC.

Notes on this clone: At the DNA level, this CDR3 is encoded by other sequences in the same sample as well. The rearrangement uses TRBV30 and TRBJ1-2; 9 positions match TRBD1. Germline V CDR1 and CDR2: GTSNPN, SVGIG (reference sequence). The CDR3 consists of 13 residues. J gave up 5 bases and V 2 bases, and 3 bases lay outside the gene matches. This chain's CDR3 is CAWSPDRGYGYTF. In DNA, the CDR3 is TGTGCCTGGAGTCCCGACAGGGGGTATGGCTACACCTTC.

The chain has TRBV29-1 and TRBJ1-1, with D unresolved. Germline lookup yields CDR1 SQVTM and CDR2 ANQGSEA. V gave up 4 bases and J gave up 1 base, with 10 bases separating them. This CDR3 has 13 residues. CDR3 bases: TGCAGCGTTGTGAGGGTGGGGAACACTGAAGCTTTCTTT. Residues: CSVVRVGNTEAFF.

The V call is TRBV28, the J call TRBJ2-2, with a weak D call TRBD2 (7 bases). Deletions cut 10 bases from V and 4 bases from J, with 16 bases between. Germline V CDR1 and CDR2: MDHEN, SYDVKM. The CDR3 loop spans 14 amino acids. CDR3 sequence reads: CATLAGASTGELFF. CDR3 nucleotide sequence: TGTGCCACGCTCGCGGGGGCGAGCACCGGGGAGCTGTTTTTT.

Worth noting for this clone: The sample holds other DNA sequences that translate to the same CDR3. This chain joins TRBV28 and TRBJ2-7; 10 bases line up with TRBD2. V was pared by 6 bases and J by 3 bases, with 2 bases of the junction left unmatched. Germline V gene lookup returns CDR1 MDHEN and CDR2 SYDVKM. This CDR3 has 13 amino acids. In DNA form, the CDR3 reads TGTGCCAGCAGAGCGGGAGGGATCTACGAGCAGTACTTC. Translation: CASRAGGIYEQYF. Variable domain in full (rest from reference TRBV28 and TRBJ2-7): DVKVTQSSRYLVKRTGEKVFLECVQDMDHENMFWYRQDPGLGLRLIYFSYDVKMKEKGDIPEGYSVSREKKERFSLILESASTNQTSMYLCASRAGGIYEQYFGPGTRLTVT.

This clone was counted once. The V gene is TRBV14, the J gene TRBJ1-1; D not certain. The CDR3 contains 13 residues. The ends were cut back, 7 bases at V and 1 base at J, with 10 bases in the middle. Per germline, CDR1 SGHDN and CDR2 FVKESK. The CDR3 reads CASTSWGNTEAFF. CDR3 DNA sequence: TGTGCCAGCACCTCTTGGGGGAACACTGAAGCTTTCTTT.

The chain uses TRBV7-2 and TRBJ2-5, with D possibly being TRBD2 (5 bases). The CDR3 loop spans 14 amino acids. Germline V gene lookup returns CDR1 SGHTA and CDR2 FQGNSA. Trimming pared 5 bases from V and 4 bases from J, leaving 14 bases between. The CDR3 loop reads CASSRTLVAETQYF. The CDR3 nucleotides read TGTGCCAGCAGCCGGACTCTAGTCGCAGAGACCCAGTACTTC.

The chain is built from TRBV30 and TRBJ1-2; 7 bases align to TRBD1. V shed 1 base and J 3 bases; nucleotides not matched to a gene: 2. The CDR3 runs to 13 residues. CDR1 and CDR2 (germline): GTSNPN, SVGIG (reference sequence). Here the CDR3 DNA reads TGTGCCTGGAGTGACAGGGGAGACTATGGCTACACCTTC. Its translation is CAWSDRGDYGYTF.

This clone came up a few times. The CDR3 DNA follows: TGTGCCAGTGGCGGGACAGCCTCTGGAAACACCATATATTTT. Translating gives CASGGTASGNTIYF. The chain carries TRBV2 and TRBJ1-3; 7 nucleotides agree with TRBD1. From germline, CDR1 is SNHLY and CDR2 FYNNEI. The CDR3 runs 14 residues. V was clipped by 9 bases and J by 0 bases; unmatched bases: 5.

The chain is built from TRBV14 and TRBJ2-7; 9 nucleotides align to TRBD2. J was trimmed by 2 bases and V by 2 bases; bases with no gene match: 7. There are 16 residues in the CDR3. The V gene's germline CDR1 is SGHDN and CDR2 FVKESK. Here the CDR3 reads CASSQYGTSLTYEQYF. The CDR3 DNA reads as TGTGCCAGCAGCCAATACGGGACTAGCCTTACCTACGAGCAGTACTTC.

The genes are TRBV28 and TRBJ1-1; weak D call: TRBD1 (6 bases). This CDR3 is 14 amino acids long. CDR1 and CDR2 (germline): MDHEN, SYDVKM. Trimming left V 2 bases short and J 4 bases short, with 11 bases between. The CDR3 sequence is CASSLVRGGTEAFF. The CDR3 nucleotides are TGTGCCAGCAGTTTAGTCAGGGGAGGCACTGAAGCTTTCTTT.

This chain links TRBV28 with TRBJ1-1, with D tentatively TRBD1 (6 bases). With 6 bases removed from V and 1 base from J, the gap between germline ends came to 12 bases. Germline CDR1 reads MDHEN; CDR2 reads SYDVKM. The CDR3 loop spans 14 amino acids. CDR3 loop: CASSTGISNTEAFF. In DNA, the CDR3 is TGTGCCAGCAGCACAGGGATCTCGAACACTGAAGCTTTCTTT.

V gene TRBV7-3 combines with J gene TRBJ2-1; 14 nucleotides match TRBD2. This CDR3 has 16 amino acids. The trim removed 6 bases at V and 10 bases at J, leaving 11 bases unmatched. Germline V CDR1 and CDR2: SGHTA, FQGTGA. The CDR3 DNA is TGTGCCAGCAGGGAACCGGGACTAGCGGGAGTCCGAGAGCAGTTCTTC. It yields the protein CASREPGLAGVREQFF. Looking up the rest from reference TRBV7-3 and TRBJ2-1 gives the full variable domain: GAGVSQTPSNKVTEKGKYVELRCDPISGHTALYWYRQSLGQGPEFLIYFQGTGAADDSGLPNDRFFAVRPEGSVSTLKIQRTERGDSAVYLCASREPGLAGVREQFFGPGTRLTVL.

The chain employs TRBV5-5 and TRBJ2-7, with 9 bases that match TRBD2. The germline gives CDR1 SGHKS, CDR2 YYEKEE (reference sequence). The J segment lost 4 bases and the V segment lost 5 bases, leaving 10 bases of the junction unmatched. This CDR3 region has 15 residues. The CDR3 nucleotides are TGTGCCAGCAGATGGAGGCGGGAGGGGACATACGAGCAGTACTTC. Translation: CASRWRREGTYEQYF.

This clone turned up a few times. The chain carries TRBV19 and TRBJ1-2; D not resolved. Germline-derived CDR1 and CDR2 are LNHDA and SQIVND (reference sequence). CDR3 length equals 12 residues. With 3 bases removed from V and 5 bases from J, the gap between germline ends came to 7 bases. CDR3 bases: TGTGCCAGTAGTATGATCGGTTATGGCTACACCTTC. Residues: CASSMIGYGYTF.

The chain is built from TRBV2 and TRBJ1-1; no clear D gene. Germline V gene data show CDR1 as SNHLY and CDR2 as FYNNEI. V lost 4 bases and J lost 2, with 11 bases in between. The CDR3 spans 14 residues. The chain's CDR3 is CASSGHGLNTEAFF. CDR3 bases: TGTGCCAGCAGTGGCCACGGGCTCAACACTGAAGCTTTCTTT.

This clone came up a few times. This specimen includes other DNA sequences encoding the same CDR3. The chain is built from TRBV11-3 and TRBJ2-2; no clear D. The CDR3 has 12 amino acids. Per the germline V gene, CDR1 is SGHNT and CDR2 is YENEEA. V shed 5 bases and J shed 4 bases, with 5 bases lying between them. This CDR3 reads CASSLTTGELFF. CDR3 nucleotide sequence: TGTGCCAGCAGCCTAACCACCGGGGAGCTGTTTTTT.

About this clone itself: The sample contains more than one DNA sequence encoding this CDR3. The gene calls are TRBV9 and TRBJ2-1, with TRBD2 identical over 14 bases. The CDR3 totals 15 residues. CDR1 and CDR2 from the germline V gene are SGDLS and YYNGEE. Trimming cost V 2 bases and J 7 bases; bases outside gene matches: 2. CDR3 nucleotide sequence: TGTGCCAGCAGCGTGGGGACTAGCGGGAGTAATGAGCAGTTCTTC. Translated, it gives CASSVGTSGSNEQFF.

CDR3 sequence (DNA): TGTGCCAGCAGCTTAGCCGGGACAGGGTTCTACGAGCAGTACTTC. This sequence encodes CASSLAGTGFYEQYF. This chain links TRBV7-2 with TRBJ2-7; 9 bases match TRBD1. The CDR3 spans 15 residues. With V trimmed by 0 bases and J by 3 bases, 3 bases remained unmatched. Germline V gene lookup returns CDR1 SGHTA and CDR2 FQGNSA.

The sample holds one count of this clone. The chain links TRBV5-1 to TRBJ2-1; no reliable D call. Germline V CDR1 and CDR2: SGHRS, YFSETQ. V lost 2 bases, J lost 3 bases, and 15 bases lay in between. The CDR3 sequence is 16 residues long. CDR3 in amino acids: CASSFLGSSYYNEQFF. The CDR3 DNA reads as TGCGCCAGCAGCTTCCTCGGTAGCAGTTACTACAATGAGCAGTTCTTC.

The chain is built from TRBV5-5 and TRBJ2-7; 7 bases agree with TRBD1. J was trimmed by 6 bases and V by 0 bases; bases with no gene match: 6. CDR3 size: 14 residues. CDR1 is SGHKS and CDR2 is YYEKEE in the germline V gene (reference sequence). CDR3 region: CASSLGQGLVEQYF. The CDR3 nucleotides are TGTGCCAGCAGCTTGGGACAGGGTCTCGTCGAGCAGTACTTC.

This sequence joins TRBV11-2 and TRBJ2-1, with D tentatively TRBD1 or TRBD2 (5 bases each). Germline V gene data show CDR1 as SGHAT and CDR2 as FQNNGV. Trimming left V 5 bases short and J 6 bases short, with 17 bases between. This CDR3 has 15 residues. CDR3 bases: TGTGCCAGCAGCGCCGGGACGGACCTGAGCAATGAGCAGTTCTTC. As protein: CASSAGTDLSNEQFF.

This rearrangement joins TRBV9 to TRBJ2-2; D remains ambiguous. Trimming removed 2 bases at V and 4 bases at J, with 9 bases between. Germline CDR1 and CDR2: SGDLS and YYNGEE. This CDR3 contains 14 residues. DNA of the CDR3: TGTGCCAGCAGCGTCCTCCCCGGCACCGGGGAGCTGTTTTTT. It is translated as CASSVLPGTGELFF.